The entry below gives a single TCR beta chain sequence along with its context. The authors' processing: Amplification of reference gene primers was used by the study to estimate nucleated cell counts. The table came from immunoSEQ multiplex PCR; TCRdb's copy has only in-frame clones and leaves some out. Clone size and the V and J calls come from that table; the DNA yielded D and trimming. The table includes some 28,000 clones, over 75% detected once. CDR1 and CDR2 from the germline V gene are SGHDN and FVKESK. The CDR3 extends over 16 amino acids. The V gene lost 4 bases and the J gene lost 0 bases, with 15 bases spanning the gap. The data were obtained in a study of blood T cell repertoires in COVID-19. Study as a whole: Donors in the United States, Italy and Spain gave samples during acute or convalescent COVID-19. T cells, B-cell-depleted T cells, or PBMCs provided the cDNA or gDNA that served as material.

The rearrangement uses TRBV14 and TRBJ1-2; the D gene is possibly TRBD1 (6 bases). The clonotype was recovered from a man in his sixties with acute or convalescent COVID-19. Sequencing was done on a sample of peripheral blood. The CDR3 loop is CASSPRWTDSNYGYTF. The CDR3 DNA is TGTGCCAGCAGCCCTCGCTGGACAGATTCTAACTATGGCTACACCTTC.